Below, 21 T cell receptor beta chains from the same sample are listed, as sequenced in a study of spatial heterogeneity in lung cancer. General study points: One measure, the expanded intratumoral alpha and beta TCR count, tracked tumor mutation counts.

Time point defined: sample taken at primary tumor resection. TCRdb analysed the 5' RACE reads with MiXCR anew, one entry per CDR3 protein. The repertoire consists of about 100,000 distinct CDR3 sequences, with 3.5% to 5% occurring once and the leading ten covering approximately 22%. Their specific antigens are unknown. The material was lung tumor tissue, obtained at surgery. These receptors all stem from a male donor with early-stage non-small cell lung cancer.

In its sample, this clonotype was seen many times. The V and J genes are TRBV24-1 and TRBJ2-1; TRBD2 matches at 11 bases. This CDR3 contains 15 residues. V gave up 12 bases and J gave up 4 bases; unmatched junction bases: 10. Germline CDR1 KGHDR, CDR2 SFDVKD. The CDR3 loop is CAVAGGEGTYNEQFF. CDR3 DNA: TGTGCCGTAGCGGGAGGGGAAGGAACATACAATGAGCAGTTCTTC.

This clonotype was found many times. The V and J genes are TRBV5-4 and TRBJ2-3, with D possibly matching TRBD2 (6 bases). In germline, CDR1 is SGHNT, CDR2 YYREEE (reference sequence). The CDR3 consists of 15 residues. Trimming took 0 bases from V and 4 from J, leaving 12 bases between them. CDR3: CASSLGLTSSDTQYF. In DNA, the CDR3 is TGTGCCAGCAGCTTGGGGCTGACTAGTTCAGATACGCAGTATTTT.

This clonotype was observed many times. The gene calls are TRBV28 and TRBJ2-1; D is possibly TRBD1 (6 bases). Germline V gene sequence: CDR1 MDHEN, CDR2 SYDVKM. With 1 base removed from V and 1 base from J, the gap between germline ends came to 8 bases. The length of the CDR3 is 15 residues. CDR3 sequence reads: CASSLFRGSYNEQFF. CDR3 in DNA: TGTGCCAGCAGTTTATTCAGGGGATCCTACAATGAGCAGTTCTTC. Full variable domain (remainder filled in from reference TRBV28 and TRBJ2-1): DVKVTQSSRYLVKRTGEKVFLECVQDMDHENMFWYRQDPGLGLRLIYFSYDVKMKEKGDIPEGYSVSREKKERFSLILESASTNQTSMYLCASSLFRGSYNEQFFGPGTRLTVL.

This chain joins TRBV7-8 and TRBJ2-3, with D possibly matching TRBD1 (6 bases). Per the germline V gene, CDR1 is SGHVS and CDR2 is FQNEAQ. V was trimmed by 6 bases and J by 2 bases, leaving 15 bases between them. The CDR3 is 15 residues long. The CDR3: CASRPYTGITDTQYF. CDR3 in DNA: TGTGCCAGCAGACCTTACACAGGGATCACAGATACGCAGTATTTT.

The table lists this clonotype with many counts. The chain recombines TRBV5-6 with TRBJ2-3, with 7 positions matching TRBD2. Trimming removed 3 bases from V and 6 bases from J; junction bases left unmatched: 4. Germline lookup yields CDR1 SGHDT and CDR2 YYEEEE. There are 13 residues in the CDR3. Here the CDR3 DNA reads TGTGCCAGCAGCTCGCGGGAGTTGGATACGCAGTATTTT. Translation: CASSSRELDTQYF.

In regard to this clonotype: A read error may explain this, as a much larger clone is one base away. Here the CDR3 reads CASSSPRGTSGFNKQFF. In DNA form, the CDR3 reads TGTGCCAGCAGCTCCCCTCGCGGGACTAGCGGATTCAATAAGCAGTTCTTC. The chain carries TRBV11-2 and TRBJ2-1; the match to TRBD2 covers 11 bases. CDR3 length equals 17 residues. Germline lookup yields CDR1 SGHAT and CDR2 FQNNGV.

The gene calls are TRBV28 and TRBJ2-3; D is possibly TRBD1 (6 bases). CDR1 MDHEN and CDR2 SYDVKM come from the germline V gene. This CDR3 comprises 15 residues. V gave up 8 bases and J gave up 3 bases, with 18 bases separating them. CDR3 in amino acids: CASVIGAGDTDTQYF. DNA of the CDR3: TGTGCCAGCGTAATAGGGGCAGGGGATACAGATACGCAGTATTTT.

This clonotype has ten or more counts. The rearrangement joins TRBV7-2 to TRBJ2-3; 7 positions match TRBD1. Germline CDR1 is SGHTA and CDR2 is FQGNSA. With V trimmed by 5 bases and J by 3 bases, 2 bases remained unmatched. The CDR3 consists of 13 residues. The DNA for the CDR3 is TGTGCCAGCAGCCAGGGGGTTACAGATACGCAGTATTTT. It yields the protein CASSQGVTDTQYF.

This clonotype occurred many times. DNA of the CDR3: TGCGCCAGCAGCCAACTCCGGGCCCTCAATTCACCCCTCCACTTT. Translating it yields CASSQLRALNSPLHF. The J gene is TRBJ1-6, the V gene TRBV4-1; D remains ambiguous. The germline V gene has CDR1 MGHRA and CDR2 YSYEKL. V dropped 2 bases and J dropped 7 bases, with 12 bases sitting between them. CDR3 length: 15 residues.

This clonotype was detected a few times. The V and J genes are TRBV2 and TRBJ2-1; 13 nucleotides agree with TRBD2. This CDR3 is 14 amino acids long. V gave up 8 bases and J gave up 7 bases; unmatched junction bases: 5. Germline V gene data show CDR1 as SNHLY and CDR2 as FYNNEI. CDR3 in amino acids: CASLGTSGENEQFF. The CDR3 region has the DNA TGTGCCAGCCTAGGGACTAGCGGGGAAAATGAGCAGTTCTTC.

This clonotype was seen repeatedly, ten times or more. The rearrangement links TRBV27 to TRBJ2-7; 8 bases match TRBD1. V lost 6 bases, J lost 4 bases, and 5 bases stayed unmatched. Germline CDR1 reads MNHEY; CDR2 reads SMNVEV (reference sequence). The CDR3 loop spans 13 amino acids. The CDR3 loop is CASRRDRFYEQYF. The CDR3 nucleotides are TGTGCCAGCAGGCGGGACAGGTTTTACGAGCAGTACTTC.

In its sample, this clonotype was seen a few times. The chain links TRBV12-3 or TRBV12-4 to TRBJ2-6, with unresolved D. The CDR3 is 14 amino acids. With 10 bases removed from V and 0 bases from J, the gap between germline ends came to 10 bases. CDR3 loop: CATRTVSGANVLTF. CDR3 nucleotides: TGTGCCACCCGGACGGTCTCTGGGGCCAACGTCCTGACTTTC.

This clonotype was recorded at least ten times. The V and J genes are TRBV20-1 and TRBJ1-4; D remains ambiguous. From germline, CDR1 is DFQATT and CDR2 SNEGSKA (reference sequence). Trimming took 6 bases from V and 5 from J, leaving 16 bases between them. The CDR3 length is 14 residues. The CDR3 region is CSAPSGPRNEKLFF. DNA for the CDR3: TGCAGTGCCCCTTCCGGGCCAAGGAATGAAAAACTGTTTTTT.

The chain carries TRBV29-1 and TRBJ2-1; no clear D. Looked up from germline, CDR1 is SQVTM and CDR2 is ANQGSEA. The V end was cut by 1 base, the J end by 5 bases, with 12 bases between. The CDR3 loop spans 14 amino acids. DNA for the CDR3: TGCAGCGTTGAAGTGAATGGACCCGACAATGAGCAGTTCTTC. It encodes CSVEVNGPDNEQFF.

This clonotype was detected a few times. This chain joins TRBV7-9 and TRBJ1-1, with 8 bases that match TRBD1. Germline CDR1 reads SEHNR; CDR2 reads FQNEAQ (reference sequence). V trimming: 5 bases; J trimming: 10 bases; junction bases outside the gene matches: 9. The CDR3 loop spans 13 amino acids. CDR3 DNA: TGTGCCAGCAGCCAGACAGGGGTAGCGGGAGCTTTCTTT. Encoded protein: CASSQTGVAGAFF.

This clonotype came up many times. The chain links TRBV5-1 to TRBJ1-1; no definite D call. Deletions cut 0 bases from V and 2 bases from J, with 8 bases between. Germline V gene data show CDR1 as SGHRS and CDR2 as YFSETQ. The CDR3 length is 14 residues. CDR3 nucleotides: TGCGCCAGCAGCTTGGTGAACTCAAACACTGAAGCTTTCTTT. Its translation is CASSLVNSNTEAFF.

This clonotype was recorded at least ten times. The gene calls are TRBV21-1 and TRBJ2-3. TRBV21-1 is flagged as a pseudogene. This CDR3 has 11 amino acids. The CDR3 DNA follows: TGTGCCAGCAGCAAACTCGATACGCAGTATTTT. Protein sequence: CASSKLDTQYF.

This clonotype occurred many times. The V and J genes are TRBV10-1 and TRBJ1-2; weak D call: TRBD1 (5 bases). This CDR3 is built from 11 residues. The V end lost 8 bases, the J end lost 3 bases, and 7 bases lay between the germline ends. Per the germline V gene, CDR1 is WNHNN and CDR2 is SYGVQD (reference sequence). In DNA, the CDR3 is TGCGCCAGCGGGACCTACTATGGCTACACCTTC. Protein product: CASGTYYGYTF.

This clonotype occurred many times. This sequence joins TRBV12-3 or TRBV12-4 and TRBJ2-5; D is tentatively TRBD1 or TRBD2 (5 bases each). The length of the CDR3 is 15 residues. Trimming removed 6 bases from V and 2 bases from J, with 16 bases in between. The CDR3 DNA reads as TGTGCCAGCAGGCCAACCTTTGGGGGACAAGAGACCCAGTACTTC. It codes for CASRPTFGGQETQYF.

Of note for this clonotype: Just one base apart from a much larger clone, this may be a read error. The CDR3 nucleotides are TGTACCAGCAGCTTAGCGGGAGCGAGGAATGAGCAGTTCTTC. This gives the protein CTSSLAGARNEQFF. The chain combines TRBV7-2 with TRBJ2-1; a weak D match, TRBD2 (5 bases). The V and J ends lost 0 bases and 7 bases respectively, with 10 bases between them. Per germline, CDR1 SGHTA and CDR2 FQGNSA. The CDR3 is 14 amino acids.

This clonotype was seen ten or more times. The CDR3: CSAREGKLVRDTGELFF. The CDR3 coding sequence is TGCAGTGCTAGAGAAGGGAAACTAGTAAGGGACACCGGGGAGCTGTTTTTT. This chain connects TRBV20-1 to TRBJ2-2; D might be TRBD2 (5 bases). Trimming cost V 0 bases and J 3 bases, with 17 bases left between them. In germline, CDR1 is DFQATT, CDR2 SNEGSKA (reference sequence). This CDR3 is built from 17 residues.